These 25 T cell receptor beta chains came from one sample sequenced in a study of human T cells and chemical hapten exposure. TCRdb called the RACE reads again in MiXCR, with one record for every CDR3 protein. Of some 74,000 distinct CDR3 sequences in the sample, 13% to 15% were seen once. Specified time point: pre-sensitization, week 0. Treatment indicated: therapeutic diphenylcyclopropenone sensitization with weekly scalp DPC. The sample in question was whole blood, obtained in connection with sensitization to the hapten diphenylcyclopropenone (DPC). Receptors originate from a woman between 50 and 59 years old with alopecia areata. Some clones in this sample may be carry-over from other donors' samples.

This clonotype appeared a few times. This sequence joins TRBV29-1 and TRBJ2-7; D is perhaps TRBD2 (5 bases). Germline CDR1 SQVTM, CDR2 ANQGSEA. The CDR3 totals 14 residues. Trimming pared 4 bases from V and 0 bases from J, leaving 13 bases between. The CDR3 bases are TGCAGCGTTGTGAGGGCAGCGAGCTCCTACGAGCAGTACTTC. It yields the protein CSVVRAASSYEQYF.

This rearrangement joins TRBV7-9 to TRBJ1-5, with TRBD1 matching 10 bases. The CDR3 covers 14 residues. Germline V gene data show CDR1 as SEHNR and CDR2 as FQNEAQ (reference sequence). The V segment lost 3 bases and the J segment 6 bases; nucleotides outside the gene matches: 2. The CDR3 protein is CASSFGTGAQPQHF. As DNA, the CDR3 is TGTGCCAGCAGCTTCGGGACAGGGGCTCAGCCCCAGCATTTT.

J is TRBJ2-7 and V is TRBV20-1; 7 nucleotides align to TRBD2. Looked up from germline, CDR1 is DFQATT and CDR2 is SNEGSKA (reference sequence). The CDR3 covers 13 residues. Trimming cost V 5 bases and J 0 bases; bases outside gene matches: 4. CDR3 sequence: CSASGTNSYEQYF. The CDR3, as DNA: TGCAGTGCTTCCGGGACTAACTCCTACGAGCAGTACTTC.

This chain uses TRBV19 with TRBJ2-3; the D is unclear. The germline V gene has CDR1 LNHDA and CDR2 SQIVND (reference sequence). The CDR3 sequence is 16 residues long. Trimming shortened V by 3 bases and J by 0 bases, and 13 bases separated the two germline ends. CDR3 in DNA: TGTGCCAGTAGTATTTCGGCAGCAATAAGCACAGATACGCAGTATTTT. Protein sequence: CASSISAAISTDTQYF.

The chain joins TRBV7-2 to TRBJ2-4; 10 bases match TRBD2. The junction had 19 bases not matched to a gene; V was cut back by 3 bases and J by 2 bases. This CDR3 region has 21 residues. Germline V lookup: CDR1 SGHTA, CDR2 FQGNSA. CDR3 bases: TGTGCCAGCAGCTTTCATGGTTCTAGCGGGAGTCTTGGGAGGACCAAAAACATTCAGTACTTC. This sequence encodes CASSFHGSSGSLGRTKNIQYF. Looking up the rest from reference TRBV7-2 and TRBJ2-4 gives the full variable domain: GAGVSQSPSNKVTEKGKDVELRCDPISGHTALYWYRQSLGQGLEFLIYFQGNSAPDKSGLPSDRFSAERTGGSVSTLTIQRTQQEDSAVYLCASSFHGSSGSLGRTKNIQYFGAGTRLSVL.

The chain recombines TRBV5-1 with TRBJ1-3, with D maybe TRBD1 (5 bases). V was clipped by 3 bases and J by 0 bases, with 7 bases between them. Germline CDR1 is SGHRS and CDR2 is YFSETQ. The CDR3 loop spans 14 amino acids. Here the CDR3 DNA reads TGCGCCAGCAGCTCCGACAGCTCTGGAAACACCATATATTTT. Its translation is CASSSDSSGNTIYF.

This clonotype has just a few counts. The chain carries TRBV6-6 and TRBJ1-3; 7 nucleotides agree with TRBD1. The ends lost 6 bases at V and 0 bases at J; junction bases unmatched: 5. CDR1 is MNHNY and CDR2 is SVGAGI in the germline V gene (reference sequence). This CDR3 has 15 residues. For the CDR3, the DNA is TGTGCCAGCAGCCCGGACAGGCGCTCTGGAAACACCATATATTTT. Protein sequence: CASSPDRRSGNTIYF.

The DNA of the CDR3 is TGTGCCAGCTTCGCCCAGGAGCAGTTCTTC. It yields the protein CASFAQEQFF. The chain is built from TRBV2 and TRBJ2-1, with D uncertain. The germline V gene has CDR1 SNHLY and CDR2 FYNNEI. V was trimmed by 8 bases and J by 10 bases, leaving 9 bases between them. The CDR3 extends over 10 amino acids.

This clonotype occurred a few times. V usage is TRBV28 and J usage is TRBJ1-1; possibly TRBD1 for D (6 bases). V lost 4 bases and J lost 4, with 19 bases in between. Germline V gene lookup returns CDR1 MDHEN and CDR2 SYDVKM. The CDR3 is made up of 16 amino acids. CDR3 DNA sequence: TGTGCCAGCAGTTCCCCCGTGGGGGGCGGAAGCACTGAAGCTTTCTTT. This gives the protein CASSSPVGGGSTEAFF.

V gene TRBV4-1 combines with J gene TRBJ1-5; 12 bases map to TRBD1. The germline gives CDR1 MGHRA, CDR2 YSYEKL. The CDR3 is made up of 18 amino acids. V gave up 0 bases and J gave up 7 bases; unmatched junction bases: 10. The CDR3 spells CASSQEKAGQGAQQPQHF. CDR3 nucleotide sequence: TGCGCCAGCAGCCAAGAAAAGGCGGGACAGGGGGCACAACAGCCCCAGCATTTT.

The J gene is TRBJ1-1, the V gene TRBV29-1; TRBD1 might be the D (6 bases). V gave up 6 bases and J gave up 4 bases, with 24 bases separating them. The CDR3 is 16 amino acids. The germline CDR1 and CDR2 sequences are SQVTM and ANQGSEA. For the CDR3, the DNA is TGCAGCGTCGCACTCCTCAAGGGGGGGGCTGGCACTGAAGCTTTCTTT. This encodes CSVALLKGGAGTEAFF.

This chain connects TRBV7-9 to TRBJ2-5; TRBD2 is a possible D gene (5 bases). V lost 3 bases, J lost 7 bases, and 15 bases lay in between. This CDR3 comprises 14 residues. Germline-derived CDR1 and CDR2 are SEHNR and FQNEAQ (reference sequence). This CDR3 is CASSFGLGFGTQYF. The CDR3, as DNA: TGTGCCAGCAGCTTTGGACTCGGCTTTGGGACCCAGTACTTC.

The V gene is TRBV10-3, the J gene TRBJ2-3; D might be TRBD2 (6 bases). The germline CDR1 and CDR2 sequences are ENHRY and SYGVKD. The CDR3 contains 13 residues. The V gene lost 8 bases and the J gene lost 0 bases, with 9 bases spanning the gap. DNA for the CDR3: TGTGCCATCGGAGGGTTTAGCACAGATACGCAGTATTTT. Translating it yields CAIGGFSTDTQYF.

This clonotype showed up just a few times. V usage is TRBV20-1 and J usage is TRBJ1-3; a weak D match, TRBD1 (6 bases). This CDR3 contains 18 residues. The V end was cut by 2 bases, the J end by 0 bases, with 20 bases between. Looked up from germline, CDR1 is DFQATT and CDR2 is SNEGSKA (reference sequence). CDR3 in amino acids: CSARPQWGAPISGNTIYF. In nucleotides, the CDR3 is TGCAGTGCTAGACCCCAGTGGGGGGCCCCTATCTCTGGAAACACCATATATTTT.

The chain recombines TRBV29-1 with TRBJ2-7; D tentatively reads TRBD1 or TRBD2 (5 bases each). The CDR3 runs 15 residues. The germline V and J ends were trimmed by 2 bases and 2 bases, with 16 bases remaining between them. The germline CDR1 and CDR2 sequences are SQVTM and ANQGSEA. The CDR3 coding sequence is TGCAGCGTTGAACTAACCGGGACGGATCCCTACGAGCAGTACTTC. Protein: CSVELTGTDPYEQYF.

This clonotype has at least ten counts. The chain employs TRBV27 and TRBJ2-6, with D unclear. This CDR3 is 15 amino acids long. V was trimmed by 3 bases and J by 0 bases, leaving 6 bases between them. The germline V gene has CDR1 MNHEY and CDR2 SMNVEV (reference sequence). The CDR3 DNA follows: TGTGCCAGCAGTTTGCTGTTCTCTGGGGCCAACGTCCTGACTTTC. Translation gives CASSLLFSGANVLTF.

The chain uses TRBV5-1 and TRBJ2-3, with D perhaps TRBD2 (6 bases). Deletions cut 4 bases from V and 3 bases from J, with 18 bases between. This CDR3 is built from 16 residues. Germline V CDR1 and CDR2: SGHRS, YFSETQ. The DNA for the CDR3 is TGCGCCAGCAGCAGCGGGCTGTCAGATTTTACAGATACGCAGTATTTT. This gives the protein CASSSGLSDFTDTQYF. Drawing the rest from reference TRBV5-1 and TRBJ2-3, the complete variable domain is KAGVTQTPRYLIKTRGQQVTLSCSPISGHRSVSWYQQTPGQGLQFLFEYFSETQRNKGNFPGRFSGRQFSNSRSEMNVSTLELGDSALYLCASSSGLSDFTDTQYFGPGTRLTVL.

There are a few counts of this clonotype. The gene calls are TRBV7-2 and TRBJ2-4; D might be TRBD1 (6 bases). This CDR3 comprises 13 residues. V gave up 5 bases and J gave up 6 bases, with 11 bases separating them. Germline CDR1 and CDR2: SGHTA and FQGNSA. The CDR3 sequence is CASSLRGLNIQYF. In DNA form, the CDR3 reads TGTGCCAGCAGCCTGAGGGGGTTAAACATTCAGTACTTC.

There are a few counts of this clonotype. This chain uses TRBV25-1 with TRBJ2-5; D unclear. Trimming stripped 3 bases from V and 5 bases from J, with 13 bases between. From germline, CDR1 is MGHDK and CDR2 SYGVNS. The CDR3 runs to 14 residues. CDR3 DNA: TGTGCCAGCAGTGATGAGCAGCGTTGGGAGACCCAGTACTTC. Amino acids: CASSDEQRWETQYF.

This clonotype showed up many times. V gene TRBV25-1 combines with J gene TRBJ2-1; D might be TRBD2 (6 bases). Trimming removed 3 bases at V and 10 bases at J, with 10 bases between. The CDR3 has 12 amino acids. In germline, CDR1 is MGHDK, CDR2 SYGVNS. The CDR3 is CASSEGLREQFF. The CDR3 coding sequence is TGTGCCAGCAGTGAGGGACTGAGAGAGCAGTTCTTC.

CDR3 DNA: TGTGCCAGCAGCTCGGGACCCTTCCAAACGACCAACTACACCTTC. Translated: CASSSGPFQTTNYTF. The chain employs TRBV7-2 and TRBJ1-2; a weak D match, TRBD1 (5 bases). This CDR3 region has 15 residues. Germline loops: CDR1 SGHTA, CDR2 FQGNSA. V dropped 4 bases and J dropped 10 bases, with 22 bases sitting between them. Filled out from reference TRBV7-2 and TRBJ1-2, the complete variable domain reads GAGVSQSPSNKVTEKGKDVELRCDPISGHTALYWYRQSLGQGLEFLIYFQGNSAPDKSGLPSDRFSAERTGGSVSTLTIQRTQQEDSAVYLCASSSGPFQTTNYTFGSGTRLTVV.

This clonotype was picked up a small number of times. This chain uses TRBV28 with TRBJ1-1, with D unclear. The germline CDR1 and CDR2 sequences are MDHEN and SYDVKM. Trimming cost V 3 bases and J 8 bases, with 10 bases left between them. This CDR3 comprises 12 residues. In nucleotides, the CDR3 is TGTGCCAGCAGTTTCGGTGTCAGAGAAGCTTTCTTT. Protein sequence: CASSFGVREAFF.

This clonotype was detected a few times. This chain connects TRBV7-2 to TRBJ2-7; D is uncertain. This CDR3 region has 14 residues. V gave up 5 bases and J gave up 3 bases, with 14 bases separating them. CDR1 is SGHTA and CDR2 is FQGNSA in the germline V gene. The CDR3 region is CASSPTWVSYEQYF. For the CDR3, the DNA is TGTGCCAGCAGCCCAACTTGGGTTAGCTACGAGCAGTACTTC.

This rearrangement joins TRBV11-2 to TRBJ2-2, with 7 bases lining up with TRBD1. Germline V gene lookup returns CDR1 SGHAT and CDR2 FQNNGV. CDR3 length equals 16 residues. V lost 1 base and J lost 4; bases outside the gene matches: 6. The DNA for the CDR3 is TGTGCCAGCAGCTTAGCAAGGGGACAGTCCACCGGGGAGCTGTTTTTT. Translation gives CASSLARGQSTGELFF.

This clonotype turned up a few times. The chain combines TRBV11-2 with TRBJ1-4; 10 nucleotides agree with TRBD1. The CDR3 length is 17 residues. CDR1 SGHAT and CDR2 FQNNGV come from the germline V gene. Unmatched junction bases numbered 15, after V lost 4 bases and J lost 10 bases. In nucleotides, the CDR3 is TGTGCCAGCAGCTCACCCCGGGACAGGGGATGGTTCGGAAAACTGTTTTTT. This sequence encodes CASSSPRDRGWFGKLFF.